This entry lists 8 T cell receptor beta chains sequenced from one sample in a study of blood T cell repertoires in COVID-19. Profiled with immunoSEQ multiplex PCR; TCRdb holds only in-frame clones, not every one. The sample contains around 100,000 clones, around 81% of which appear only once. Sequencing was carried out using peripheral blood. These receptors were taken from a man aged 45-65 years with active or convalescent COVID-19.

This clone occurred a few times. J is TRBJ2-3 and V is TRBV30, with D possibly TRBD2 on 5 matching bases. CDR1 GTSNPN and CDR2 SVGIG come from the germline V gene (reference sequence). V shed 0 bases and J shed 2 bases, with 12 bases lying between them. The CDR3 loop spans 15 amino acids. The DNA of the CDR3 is TGTGCCTGGAGTGTGGGGAGCCAGAACACAGATACGCAGTATTTT. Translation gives CAWSVGSQNTDTQYF.

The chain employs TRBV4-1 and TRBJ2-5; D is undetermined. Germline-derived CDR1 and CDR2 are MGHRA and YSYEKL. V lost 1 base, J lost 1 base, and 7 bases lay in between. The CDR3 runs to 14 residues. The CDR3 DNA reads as TGCGCCAGCAGCCAAGGAGGCGGCCAAGAGACCCAGTACTTC. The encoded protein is CASSQGGGQETQYF.

Written as DNA, the CDR3 is TGCGCCAGCAGCCAAGAAGTCCTAGCGGGAGGGTCCGGGGGGGAGCTGTTTTTT. It encodes CASSQEVLAGGSGGELFF. V usage is TRBV4-1 and J usage is TRBJ2-2; 12 bases agree with TRBD2. Germline trimming cut 0 bases from V and 8 bases from J; bases unmatched to any gene: 10. The CDR3 covers 18 residues. Germline lookup yields CDR1 MGHRA and CDR2 YSYEKL.

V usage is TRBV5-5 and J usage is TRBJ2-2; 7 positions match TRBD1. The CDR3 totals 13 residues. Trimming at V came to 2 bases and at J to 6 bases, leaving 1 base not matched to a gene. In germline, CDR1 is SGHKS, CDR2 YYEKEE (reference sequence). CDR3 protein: CASSFQGAGELFF. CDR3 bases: TGTGCCAGCAGCTTCCAGGGGGCCGGGGAGCTGTTTTTT.

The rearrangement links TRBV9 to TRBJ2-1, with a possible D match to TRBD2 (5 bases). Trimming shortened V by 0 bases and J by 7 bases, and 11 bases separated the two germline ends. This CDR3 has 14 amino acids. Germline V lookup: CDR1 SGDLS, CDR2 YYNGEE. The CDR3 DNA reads TGTGCCAGCAGCGTAGAGGCAGAGCGGAATGAGCAGTTCTTC. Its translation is CASSVEAERNEQFF.

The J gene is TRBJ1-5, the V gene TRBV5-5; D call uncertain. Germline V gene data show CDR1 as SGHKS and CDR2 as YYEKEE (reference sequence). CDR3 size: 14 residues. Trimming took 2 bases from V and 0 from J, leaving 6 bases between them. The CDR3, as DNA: TGTGCCAGCAGCTTTGGTAGTAGCAATCAGCCCCAGCATTTT. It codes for CASSFGSSNQPQHF.

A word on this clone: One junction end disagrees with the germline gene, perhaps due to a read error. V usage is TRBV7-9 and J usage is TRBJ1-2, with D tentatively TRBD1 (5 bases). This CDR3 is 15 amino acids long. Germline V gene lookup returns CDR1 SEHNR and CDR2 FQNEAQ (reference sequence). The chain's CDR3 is CASSVADTDFYGYTF. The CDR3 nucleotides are TGTGCCAGCAGCGTAGCGGACACAGACTTTTATGGCTACACCTTC.

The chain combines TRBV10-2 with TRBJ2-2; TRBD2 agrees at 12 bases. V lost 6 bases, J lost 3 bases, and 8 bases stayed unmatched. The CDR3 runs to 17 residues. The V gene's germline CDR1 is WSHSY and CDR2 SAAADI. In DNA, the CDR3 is TGCGCCAGCAGCATTCTAGCGGGAGGGCCTCACACCGGGGAGCTGTTTTTT. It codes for CASSILAGGPHTGELFF.